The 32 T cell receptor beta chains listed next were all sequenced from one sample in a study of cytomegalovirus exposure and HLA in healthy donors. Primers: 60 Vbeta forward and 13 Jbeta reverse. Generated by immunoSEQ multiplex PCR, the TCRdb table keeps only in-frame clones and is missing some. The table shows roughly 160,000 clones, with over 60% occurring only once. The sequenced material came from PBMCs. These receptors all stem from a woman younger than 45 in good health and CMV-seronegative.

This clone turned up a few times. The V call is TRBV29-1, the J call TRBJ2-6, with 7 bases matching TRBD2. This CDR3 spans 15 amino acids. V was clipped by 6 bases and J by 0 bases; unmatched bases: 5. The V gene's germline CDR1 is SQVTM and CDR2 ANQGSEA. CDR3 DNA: TGCAGCGTCCTGGGCGGGGGCTCTGGGGCCAACGTCCTGACTTTC. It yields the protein CSVLGGGSGANVLTF.

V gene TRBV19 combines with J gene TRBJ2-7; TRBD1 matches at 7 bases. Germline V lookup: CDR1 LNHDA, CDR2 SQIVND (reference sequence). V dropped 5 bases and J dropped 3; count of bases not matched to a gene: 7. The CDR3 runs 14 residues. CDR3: CASSSSTGRYEQYF. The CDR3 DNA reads TGTGCCAGTAGTTCATCGACAGGGCGCTACGAGCAGTACTTC. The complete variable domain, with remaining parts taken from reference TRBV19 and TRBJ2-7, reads DGGITQSPKYLFRKEGQNVTLSCEQNLNHDAMYWYRQDPGQGLRLIYYSQIVNDFQKGDIAEGYSVSREKKESFPLTVTSAQKNPTAFYLCASSSSTGRYEQYFGPGTRLTVT.

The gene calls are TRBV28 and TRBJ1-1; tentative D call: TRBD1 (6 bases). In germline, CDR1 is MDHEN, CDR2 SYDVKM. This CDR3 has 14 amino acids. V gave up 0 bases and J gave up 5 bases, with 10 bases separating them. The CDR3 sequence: CASSLWTGKTEAFF. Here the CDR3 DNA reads TGTGCCAGCAGTTTATGGACAGGCAAAACTGAAGCTTTCTTT.

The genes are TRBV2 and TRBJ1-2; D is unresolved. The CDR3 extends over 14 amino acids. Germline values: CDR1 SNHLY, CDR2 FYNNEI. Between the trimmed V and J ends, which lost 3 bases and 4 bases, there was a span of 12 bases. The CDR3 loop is CASSDAGGFYGYTF. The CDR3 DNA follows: TGTGCCAGCAGTGACGCCGGCGGCTTCTATGGCTACACCTTC.

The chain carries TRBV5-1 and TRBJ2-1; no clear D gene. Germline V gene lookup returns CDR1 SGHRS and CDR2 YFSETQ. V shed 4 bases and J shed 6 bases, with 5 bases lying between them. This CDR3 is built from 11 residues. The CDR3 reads CASSLSNEQFF. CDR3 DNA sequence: TGCGCCAGCAGCCTGTCCAATGAGCAGTTCTTC.

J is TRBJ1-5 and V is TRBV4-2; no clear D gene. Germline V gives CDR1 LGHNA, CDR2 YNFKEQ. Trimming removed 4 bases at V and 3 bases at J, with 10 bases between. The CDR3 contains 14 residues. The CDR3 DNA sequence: TGTGCCAGCAGCCCCATAATGGCCAATCAGCCCCAGCATTTT. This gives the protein CASSPIMANQPQHF.

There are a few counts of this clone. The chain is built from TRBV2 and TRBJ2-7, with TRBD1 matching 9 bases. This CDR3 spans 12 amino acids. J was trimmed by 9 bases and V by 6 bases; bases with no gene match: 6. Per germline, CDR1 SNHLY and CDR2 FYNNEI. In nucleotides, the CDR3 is TGTGCCAGCAGGACGGGACAGGGAGGGCAGTACTTC. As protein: CASRTGQGGQYF.

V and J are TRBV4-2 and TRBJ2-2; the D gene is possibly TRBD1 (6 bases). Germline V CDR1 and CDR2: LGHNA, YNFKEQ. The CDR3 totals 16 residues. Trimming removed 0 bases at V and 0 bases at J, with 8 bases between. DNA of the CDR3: TGTGCCAGCAGCCAAGAAACAGGGACGAACACCGGGGAGCTGTTTTTT. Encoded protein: CASSQETGTNTGELFF.

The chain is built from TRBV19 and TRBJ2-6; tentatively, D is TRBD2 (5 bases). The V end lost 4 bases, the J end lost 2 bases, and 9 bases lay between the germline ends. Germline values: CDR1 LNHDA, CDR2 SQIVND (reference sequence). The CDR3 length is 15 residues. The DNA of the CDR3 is TGTGCCAGTAGTAACGACGGGGCTGGGGCCAACGTCCTGACTTTC. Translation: CASSNDGAGANVLTF.

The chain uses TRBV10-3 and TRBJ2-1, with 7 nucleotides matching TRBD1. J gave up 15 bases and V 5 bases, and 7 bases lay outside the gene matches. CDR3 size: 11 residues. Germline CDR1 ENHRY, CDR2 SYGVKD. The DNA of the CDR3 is TGTGCCATCAGTTCTGGACAGGTTTGGTTCTTC. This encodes CAISSGQVWFF.

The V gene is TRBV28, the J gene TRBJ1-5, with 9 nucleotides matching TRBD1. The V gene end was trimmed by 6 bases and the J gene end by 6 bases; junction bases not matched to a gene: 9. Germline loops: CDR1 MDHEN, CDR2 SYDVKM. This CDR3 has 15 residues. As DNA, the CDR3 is TGTGCCAGCAGGTCTACCCGGGACAGGGCTCAGCCCCAGCATTTT. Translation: CASRSTRDRAQPQHF.

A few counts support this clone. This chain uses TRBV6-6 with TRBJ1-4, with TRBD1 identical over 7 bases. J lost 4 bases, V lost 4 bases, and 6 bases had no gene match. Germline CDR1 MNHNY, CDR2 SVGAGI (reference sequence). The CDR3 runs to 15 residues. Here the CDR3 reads CASSSGTVINEKLFF. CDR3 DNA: TGTGCCAGCAGTTCAGGGACAGTTATTAATGAAAAACTGTTTTTT.

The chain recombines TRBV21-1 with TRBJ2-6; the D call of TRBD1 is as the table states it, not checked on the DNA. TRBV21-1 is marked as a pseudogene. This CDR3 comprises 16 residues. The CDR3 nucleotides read TGTGCCAGCAGCCCTGGGACAGGCTCTGGGGCCAACGTCCTGACTTTC. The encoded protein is CASSPGTGSGANVLTF.

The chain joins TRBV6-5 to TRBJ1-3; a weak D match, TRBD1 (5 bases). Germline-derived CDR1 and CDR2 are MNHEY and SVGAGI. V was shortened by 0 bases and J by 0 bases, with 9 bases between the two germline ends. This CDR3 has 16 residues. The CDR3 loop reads CASSYSYRTSGNTIYF. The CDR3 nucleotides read TGTGCCAGCAGTTACTCTTACAGGACCTCTGGAAACACCATATATTTT.

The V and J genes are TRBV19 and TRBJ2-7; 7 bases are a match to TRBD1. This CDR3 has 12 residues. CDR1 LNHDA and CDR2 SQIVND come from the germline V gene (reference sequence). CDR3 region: CATGHRGDEQYF. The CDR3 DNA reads TGTGCGACTGGGCACAGGGGAGACGAGCAGTACTTC.

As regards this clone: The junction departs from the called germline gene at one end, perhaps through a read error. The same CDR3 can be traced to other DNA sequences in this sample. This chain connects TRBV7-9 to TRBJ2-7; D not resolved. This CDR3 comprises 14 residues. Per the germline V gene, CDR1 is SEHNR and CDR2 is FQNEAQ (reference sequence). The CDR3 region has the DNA TGTGCCAGCAGCTTTGTCGCGGCACCCTACGAACAGTACTTC. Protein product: CASSFVAAPYEQYF.

The CDR3 nucleotides read TGTGCCAGCGCCGGGTCCGGCAATCAGCCCCAGCATTTT. This gives the protein CASAGSGNQPQHF. The V gene is TRBV27, the J gene TRBJ1-5; D uncertain. Trimming stripped 8 bases from V and 2 bases from J, with 10 bases between. Germline values: CDR1 MNHEY, CDR2 SMNVEV (reference sequence). The CDR3 contains 13 residues.

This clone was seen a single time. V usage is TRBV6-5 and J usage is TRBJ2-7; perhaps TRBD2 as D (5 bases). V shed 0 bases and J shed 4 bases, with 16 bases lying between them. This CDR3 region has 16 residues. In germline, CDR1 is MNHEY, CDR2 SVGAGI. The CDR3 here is CASSYSDGGLGYEQYF. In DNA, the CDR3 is TGTGCCAGCAGTTACTCAGACGGCGGGTTGGGTTACGAGCAGTACTTC.

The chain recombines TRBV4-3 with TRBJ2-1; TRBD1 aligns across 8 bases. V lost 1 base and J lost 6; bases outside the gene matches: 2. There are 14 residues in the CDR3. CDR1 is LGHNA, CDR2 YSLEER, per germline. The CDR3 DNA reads TGCGCCAGCAGCCAAGCCGACAGGGGCAATGAGCAGTTCTTC. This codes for CASSQADRGNEQFF.

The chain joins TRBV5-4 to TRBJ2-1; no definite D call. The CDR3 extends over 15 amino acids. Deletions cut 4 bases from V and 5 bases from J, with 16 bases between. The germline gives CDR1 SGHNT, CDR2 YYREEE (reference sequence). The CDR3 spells CASSRLLDIDNEQFF. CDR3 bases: TGTGCCAGCAGCCGCCTCCTTGACATTGACAATGAGCAGTTCTTC.

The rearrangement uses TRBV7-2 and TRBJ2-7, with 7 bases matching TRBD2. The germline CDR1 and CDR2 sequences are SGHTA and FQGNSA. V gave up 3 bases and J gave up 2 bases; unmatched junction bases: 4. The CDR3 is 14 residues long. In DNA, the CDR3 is TGTGCCAGCAGCTTCGGGGGGTTCGCCTACGAGCAGTACTTC. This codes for CASSFGGFAYEQYF.

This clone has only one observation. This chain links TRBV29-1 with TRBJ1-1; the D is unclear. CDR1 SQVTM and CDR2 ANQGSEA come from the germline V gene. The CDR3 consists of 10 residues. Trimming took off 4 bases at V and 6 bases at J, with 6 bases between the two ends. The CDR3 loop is CSVVVAEAFF. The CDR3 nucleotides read TGCAGCGTTGTGGTAGCTGAAGCTTTCTTT.

The CDR3 sequence: CASSQDPTGTIGNIQYF. CDR3 nucleotide sequence: TGTGCCAGCAGCCAAGATCCGACAGGGACGATAGGGAACATTCAGTACTTC. The chain joins TRBV4-2 to TRBJ2-4; TRBD1 aligns across 7 bases. The CDR3 extends over 17 amino acids. Germline assignment: CDR1 LGHNA and CDR2 YNFKEQ. Trimming removed 0 bases from V and 7 bases from J; junction bases left unmatched: 12.

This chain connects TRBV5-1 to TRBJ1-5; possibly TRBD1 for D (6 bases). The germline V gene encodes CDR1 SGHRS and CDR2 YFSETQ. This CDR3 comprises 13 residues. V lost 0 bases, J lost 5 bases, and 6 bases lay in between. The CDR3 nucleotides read TGCGCCAGCAGCTTGGGACAGGATCAGCCCCAGCATTTT. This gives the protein CASSLGQDQPQHF. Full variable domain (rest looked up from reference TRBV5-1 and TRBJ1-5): KAGVTQTPRYLIKTRGQQVTLSCSPISGHRSVSWYQQTPGQGLQFLFEYFSETQRNKGNFPGRFSGRQFSNSRSEMNVSTLELGDSALYLCASSLGQDQPQHFGDGTRLSIL.

In DNA form, the CDR3 reads TGCGCCAGCAGCCAAGTTAGCGCGAGCCTCTACAATGAGCAGTTCTTC. Residues: CASSQVSASLYNEQFF. This chain links TRBV4-1 with TRBJ2-1; D possibly corresponds to TRBD2 (5 bases). The V end lost 1 base, the J end lost 3 bases, and 13 bases lay between the germline ends. There are 16 residues in the CDR3. Germline assignment: CDR1 MGHRA and CDR2 YSYEKL.

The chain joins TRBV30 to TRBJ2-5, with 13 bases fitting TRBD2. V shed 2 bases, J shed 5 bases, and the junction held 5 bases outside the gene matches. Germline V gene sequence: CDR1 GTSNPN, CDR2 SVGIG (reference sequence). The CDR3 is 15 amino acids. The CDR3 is CAWSPTSGGSETQYF. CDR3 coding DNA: TGTGCCTGGAGTCCGACTAGCGGGGGGTCTGAGACCCAGTACTTC.

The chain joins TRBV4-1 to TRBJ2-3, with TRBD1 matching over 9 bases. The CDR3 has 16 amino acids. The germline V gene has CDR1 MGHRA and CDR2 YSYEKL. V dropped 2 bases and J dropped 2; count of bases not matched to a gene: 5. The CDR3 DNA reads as TGCGCCAGCAGCCAACCCTGGACAGGGGTCACAGATACGCAGTATTTT. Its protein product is CASSQPWTGVTDTQYF.

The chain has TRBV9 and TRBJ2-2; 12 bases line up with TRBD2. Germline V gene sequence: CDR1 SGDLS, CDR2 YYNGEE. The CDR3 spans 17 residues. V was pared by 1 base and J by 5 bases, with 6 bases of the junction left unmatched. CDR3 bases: TGTGCCAGCAGCGTAACTCGACTAGCGGGGGATACCGGGGAGCTGTTTTTT. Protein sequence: CASSVTRLAGDTGELFF. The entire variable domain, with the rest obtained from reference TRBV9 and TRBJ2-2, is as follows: DSGVTQTPKHLITATGQRVTLRCSPRSGDLSVYWYQQSLDQGLQFLIQYYNGEERAKGNILERFSAQQFPDLHSELNLSSLELGDSALYFCASSVTRLAGDTGELFFGEGSRLTVL.

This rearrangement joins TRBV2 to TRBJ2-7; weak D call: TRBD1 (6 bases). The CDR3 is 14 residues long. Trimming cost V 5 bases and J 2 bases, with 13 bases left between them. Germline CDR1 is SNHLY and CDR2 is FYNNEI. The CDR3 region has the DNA TGTGCCAGCAGTCCCCCCGCAGGGGCCTACGAGCAGTACTTC. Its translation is CASSPPAGAYEQYF.

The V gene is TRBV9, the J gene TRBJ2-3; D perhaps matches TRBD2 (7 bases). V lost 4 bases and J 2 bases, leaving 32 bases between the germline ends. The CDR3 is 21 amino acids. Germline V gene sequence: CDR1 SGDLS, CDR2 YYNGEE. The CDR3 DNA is TGTGCCAGCAGCCCCCCTCCCTTGAGGCGGGGGCCCATACCCTTCACAGATACGCAGTATTTT. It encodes CASSPPPLRRGPIPFTDTQYF. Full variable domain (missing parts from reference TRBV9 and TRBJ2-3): DSGVTQTPKHLITATGQRVTLRCSPRSGDLSVYWYQQSLDQGLQFLIQYYNGEERAKGNILERFSAQQFPDLHSELNLSSLELGDSALYFCASSPPPLRRGPIPFTDTQYFGPGTRLTVL.

CDR3 sequence reads: CASRRPTGGVPSSGANVLTF. The CDR3 DNA follows: TGTGCCAGCAGGCGCCCCACAGGGGGCGTTCCCAGCTCTGGGGCCAACGTCCTGACTTTC. The genes are TRBV28 and TRBJ2-6; 9 bases agree with TRBD1. With V trimmed by 6 bases and J by 0 bases, 15 bases remained unmatched. In germline, CDR1 is MDHEN, CDR2 SYDVKM. The CDR3 is 20 residues long. The full variable domain, in which reference TRBV28 and TRBJ2-6 provide the parts outside the CDR3, is DVKVTQSSRYLVKRTGEKVFLECVQDMDHENMFWYRQDPGLGLRLIYFSYDVKMKEKGDIPEGYSVSREKKERFSLILESASTNQTSMYLCASRRPTGGVPSSGANVLTFGAGSRLTVL.

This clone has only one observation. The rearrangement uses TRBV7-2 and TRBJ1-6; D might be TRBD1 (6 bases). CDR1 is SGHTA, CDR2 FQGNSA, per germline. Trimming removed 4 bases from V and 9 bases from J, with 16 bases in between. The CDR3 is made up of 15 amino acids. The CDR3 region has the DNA TGTGCCAGCAGCTCAGGGGTTACGAGGATTTCACCCCTCCACTTT. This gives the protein CASSSGVTRISPLHF.